A single sample is the source of the 9 T cell receptor beta chains below, sequenced in a study of shared clonotypes between healthy human individuals (TCRdb year 2020). Preparation of the library involved the immunoSEQ multiplex PCR assay. TCRdb mirrors the immuneACCESS table, restricted to in-frame sequences. Some clones are absent from its copies; in checked studies, under half trace to an unresolved V gene, and the reason for the others is unknown. For this sample there are hundreds of thousands of clones; almost 97% appear just once. The leading ten clones occupy approximately 0.062% of the sample. The sequencing input was naive CD4+ T cells sorted from blood. The intended sense of this specimen's cell subset or site label: CD45RA+ positively selected. Receptors originate from a young woman in good health.

The chain has TRBV10-3 and TRBJ2-7; 9 bases line up with TRBD1. CDR1 and CDR2 from the germline V gene are ENHRY and SYGVKD. The CDR3 contains 12 residues. With V trimmed by 10 bases and J by 5 bases, 6 bases remained unmatched. As DNA, the CDR3 is TGTGCCAGTAGGACAGGGGAAGACGAGCAGTACTTC. This translates into CASRTGEDEQYF.

This rearrangement joins TRBV6-6 to TRBJ2-2, with D perhaps TRBD1 (6 bases). The V end lost 6 bases, the J end lost 5 bases, and 13 bases lay between the germline ends. Germline V CDR1 and CDR2: MNHNY, SVGAGI (reference sequence). This CDR3 is 14 amino acids long. In nucleotides, the CDR3 is TGTGCCAGCAGCAACAACCAGGGGACCGGGGAGCTGTTTTTT. Translating it yields CASSNNQGTGELFF.

J is TRBJ2-3 and V is TRBV12-5, with 9 bases lining up with TRBD2. The trim removed 2 bases at V and 2 bases at J, leaving 5 bases unmatched. The germline V gene has CDR1 LGHNT and CDR2 FRNRAP. The CDR3 totals 16 residues. This chain's CDR3 is CASGLILAGYTDTQYF. Written as DNA, the CDR3 is TGTGCTAGTGGTTTGATCCTAGCGGGATACACAGATACGCAGTATTTT.

V usage is TRBV6-6 and J usage is TRBJ2-7; 10 bases are a match to TRBD2. The CDR3 length is 12 residues. Germline assignment: CDR1 MNHNY and CDR2 SVGAGI (reference sequence). V gave up 11 bases and J gave up 7 bases; unmatched junction bases: 8. CDR3 coding DNA: TGTGCCGGAGCAGCGGGAGGGAGGGAGCAGTACTTC. It encodes CAGAAGGREQYF.

This clone is a singleton in its sample. The chain carries TRBV4-2 and TRBJ2-3, with 10 bases lining up with TRBD2. The germline gives CDR1 LGHNA, CDR2 YNFKEQ. V lost 0 bases, J lost 4 bases, and 10 bases stayed unmatched. The CDR3 sequence is 18 residues long. CDR3 coding DNA: TGTGCCAGCAGCCAAGATTGGAATAGCGGGAGGCTGGCAGATACGCAGTATTTT. Residues: CASSQDWNSGRLADTQYF.

The chain uses TRBV27 and TRBJ2-1; D unclear. The germline V and J ends were trimmed by 0 bases and 1 base, with 7 bases remaining between them. The CDR3 length is 15 residues. Germline-derived CDR1 and CDR2 are MNHEY and SMNVEV (reference sequence). The chain's CDR3 is CASSLSAASYNEQFF. The CDR3 nucleotides read TGTGCCAGCAGTTTATCGGCAGCTTCCTACAATGAGCAGTTCTTC.

The chain employs TRBV19 and TRBJ2-7; 11 bases are a match to TRBD2. V lost 3 bases and J lost 2; bases outside the gene matches: 3. Germline CDR1 LNHDA, CDR2 SQIVND (reference sequence). The CDR3 is made up of 15 amino acids. CDR3 residues: CASSIILAGAYEQYF. The CDR3, as DNA: TGTGCCAGTAGTATTATACTAGCGGGAGCCTACGAGCAGTACTTC.

V and J are TRBV23-1 and TRBJ1-5; D remains ambiguous. TRBV23-1 counts as an open reading frame of uncertain function. The CDR3 has 10 amino acids. The CDR3 is CGKCHQPQHF. CDR3 DNA: TGCGGTAAATGTCATCAGCCCCAGCATTTT.

Only a few counts were recorded for this clone. The rearrangement joins TRBV30 to TRBJ2-5, with D possibly being TRBD2 (6 bases). V was trimmed by 5 bases and J by 3 bases, leaving 13 bases between them. The CDR3 totals 13 residues. Per germline, CDR1 GTSNPN and CDR2 SVGIG (reference sequence). The CDR3 DNA sequence: TGTGCCTGGGGGGATGGCGGGGAAGAGACCCAGTACTTC. It is translated as CAWGDGGEETQYF.